Below, 26 T cell receptor beta chains from the same sample are listed, as sequenced in a study of response to subunit inactivated influenza vaccine. TCRdb used MiXCR to reprocess the RT-PCR reads, holding one entry per CDR3 protein. The table has more than 400,000 distinct CDR3 sequences, approximately 11% seen once. The sequenced sample was PBMCs from blood, obtained 45 days after vaccination. These receptors came from a man aged 45-65 years who received an inactivated influenza vaccine.

This clonotype occurred many times. The V call is TRBV6-5, the J call TRBJ1-2, with unresolved D. CDR3 length: 14 amino acids. In germline, CDR1 is MNHEY, CDR2 SVGAGI. V lost 0 bases and J 5 bases, leaving 10 bases between the germline ends. CDR3 sequence (DNA): TGTGCCAGCAGTTACTCGGGTACGCGGTATGGCTACACCTTC. Translation gives CASSYSGTRYGYTF.

This chain uses TRBV20-1 with TRBJ2-3; a weak D match, TRBD2 (5 bases). Trimming took off 6 bases at V and 4 bases at J, with 17 bases between the two ends. CDR3 size: 14 residues. Germline CDR1 reads DFQATT; CDR2 reads SNEGSKA (reference sequence). In DNA form, the CDR3 reads TGCAGTGCCGTACTAGTGCCGCGTGCAGATACGCAGTATTTT. It translates to CSAVLVPRADTQYF.

The chain couples TRBV12-5 to TRBJ2-3; 7 nucleotides agree with TRBD2. The CDR3 runs 16 residues. The germline gives CDR1 LGHNT, CDR2 FRNRAP. V trimming: 7 bases; J trimming: 3 bases; junction bases outside the gene matches: 13. The CDR3 loop is CASAFGAGAGTDTQYF. CDR3 bases: TGTGCTAGTGCATTTGGGGCGGGAGCCGGGACAGATACGCAGTATTTT.

The table lists this clonotype with a few counts. The gene calls are TRBV12-3 or TRBV12-4 and TRBJ1-4, with D perhaps TRBD1 (5 bases). Trimming pared 3 bases from V and 0 bases from J, leaving 11 bases between. This CDR3 has 16 residues. CDR3 sequence: CASSFWTPATNEKLFF. DNA of the CDR3: TGTGCCAGCAGTTTTTGGACACCTGCAACTAATGAAAAACTGTTTTTT.

This clonotype was detected a few times. V is TRBV12-3 or TRBV12-4 and J is TRBJ1-1; the D is unclear. The V gene lost 6 bases and the J gene lost 6 bases, with 17 bases spanning the gap. This CDR3 is 14 amino acids long. CDR3 region: CASSEGGLRAEAFF. CDR3 DNA sequence: TGTGCCAGCAGCGAAGGCGGGCTAAGGGCTGAAGCTTTCTTT.

This clonotype was recorded a few times. V and J are TRBV7-9 and TRBJ2-7; possibly TRBD2 for D (5 bases). The germline CDR1 and CDR2 sequences are SEHNR and FQNEAQ (reference sequence). V lost 5 bases and J 7 bases, leaving 15 bases between the germline ends. The CDR3 consists of 13 residues. CDR3 coding DNA: TGTGCCAGCAGCACGGGGTGGAGTGCTGAGCAGTACTTC. Protein: CASSTGWSAEQYF.

Ten or more counts support this clonotype. The V and J genes are TRBV20-1 and TRBJ1-1, with D perhaps TRBD1 (6 bases). V lost 4 bases and J lost 5, with 17 bases in between. In germline, CDR1 is DFQATT, CDR2 SNEGSKA (reference sequence). CDR3 length: 14 residues. The CDR3 sequence is CSATDHGGQTEAFF. DNA of the CDR3: TGCAGTGCTACCGACCACGGCGGACAGACTGAAGCTTTCTTT.

The gene calls are TRBV7-2 and TRBJ2-1; D unresolved. Germline-derived CDR1 and CDR2 are SGHTA and FQGNSA. The length of the CDR3 is 15 residues. V was shortened by 1 base and J by 4 bases, with 11 bases between the two germline ends. CDR3 nucleotide sequence: TGTGCCAGCAGCTTAGTCCGCGGCCCTTACAATGAGCAGTTCTTC. This gives the protein CASSLVRGPYNEQFF.

This clonotype was detected only a few times. This chain links TRBV12-3 or TRBV12-4 with TRBJ2-4, with 7 bases that match TRBD1. After removal of 2 bases from V and 8 bases from J, the junction contained 3 bases not matched to a gene. CDR3 length equals 13 residues. CDR3 DNA: TGTGCCAGCAGTTTAAGGGGGCCGGACATTCAGTACTTC. Its translation is CASSLRGPDIQYF.

In its sample, this clonotype was seen many times. V and J are TRBV7-2 and TRBJ1-5; D is unresolved. Germline V gene sequence: CDR1 SGHTA, CDR2 FQGNSA. The CDR3 contains 12 residues. Trimming took off 5 bases at V and 4 bases at J, with 6 bases between the two ends. CDR3 sequence reads: CASSPPNQPQHF. The CDR3 DNA follows: TGTGCCAGCAGCCCGCCAAATCAGCCCCAGCATTTT.

The chain recombines TRBV11-2 with TRBJ2-3; the D call may be TRBD1 or TRBD2 (5 bases each). The germline V gene encodes CDR1 SGHAT and CDR2 FQNNGV. The CDR3 length is 16 residues. The V gene lost 1 base and the J gene lost 10 bases, with 21 bases spanning the gap. The CDR3 is CASSLGWAAAPRAQYF. CDR3 coding DNA: TGTGCCAGCAGCTTAGGTTGGGCAGCGGCACCCAGGGCGCAGTATTTT.

A few counts support this clonotype. J is TRBJ2-7 and V is TRBV24-1, with 8 bases aligning to TRBD2. The CDR3 runs to 15 residues. J lost 4 bases, V lost 1 base, and 5 bases had no gene match. Germline CDR1 KGHDR, CDR2 SFDVKD. The CDR3 DNA reads as TGTGCCACCAGTGATTTCGGGACTAGGGGGTACGAGCAGTACTTC. Protein: CATSDFGTRGYEQYF.

This clonotype was counted ten times or more. V gene TRBV10-3 combines with J gene TRBJ2-7; D remains unclear. The germline V and J ends were trimmed by 6 bases and 7 bases, with 10 bases remaining between them. The CDR3 sequence is 11 residues long. The germline V gene encodes CDR1 ENHRY and CDR2 SYGVKD. The CDR3 bases are TGTGCCATCAGCGAAAGAGTAGAGCAGTACTTC. It translates to CAISERVEQYF.

This chain connects TRBV24-1 to TRBJ2-3; the match to TRBD2 covers 11 bases. V dropped 3 bases and J dropped 2; count of bases not matched to a gene: 6. Germline-derived CDR1 and CDR2 are KGHDR and SFDVKD. CDR3 length: 17 amino acids. DNA of the CDR3: TGTGCCACCAGTGATCCCGGGACTAGCGGCTCCACAGATACGCAGTATTTT. Translating gives CATSDPGTSGSTDTQYF.

This clonotype was seen only a few times. The genes are TRBV5-1 and TRBJ2-7; tentative D call: TRBD1 (6 bases). V was cut by 0 bases and J by 2 bases, with 9 bases left in between. CDR1 SGHRS and CDR2 YFSETQ come from the germline V gene. This CDR3 has 14 residues. CDR3 residues: CASSLDRTAYEQYF. CDR3 bases: TGCGCCAGCAGCTTGGACAGGACAGCCTACGAGCAGTACTTC.

This chain links TRBV9 with TRBJ1-3; unclear D gene. This CDR3 is 15 amino acids long. Trimming removed 4 bases from V and 2 bases from J, with 13 bases in between. Per germline, CDR1 SGDLS and CDR2 YYNGEE. As DNA, the CDR3 is TGTGCCAGCAGCCAACGGTCGGGGACTGGAAACACCATATATTTT. This translates into CASSQRSGTGNTIYF.

This clonotype was seen more than once but under ten times. This chain uses TRBV18 with TRBJ2-6; D is unresolved. CDR3 length: 17 residues. Germline CDR1 KGHSH, CDR2 LQKENI. Trimming removed 3 bases at V and 0 bases at J, with 12 bases between. The CDR3 loop reads CASSPYDRISGANVLTF. The CDR3 DNA sequence: TGTGCCAGCTCACCCTACGACCGGATCTCTGGGGCCAACGTCCTGACTTTC.

This chain uses TRBV11-2 with TRBJ1-4, with D unclear. Germline CDR1 and CDR2: SGHAT and FQNNGV. CDR3 length equals 14 residues. Trimming removed 7 bases at V and 0 bases at J, with 9 bases between. The CDR3 DNA sequence: TGTGCCAGCACCGAGACGTCAACTAATGAAAAACTGTTTTTT. Translation gives CASTETSTNEKLFF.

In this sample, this clonotype turned up a few times. The chain links TRBV2 to TRBJ2-1, with 12 bases fitting TRBD1. Trimming at V came to 6 bases and at J to 6 bases, leaving 3 bases not matched to a gene. The germline V gene encodes CDR1 SNHLY and CDR2 FYNNEI. The CDR3 runs 14 residues. CDR3 sequence reads: CASRMGQGANEQFF. In nucleotides, the CDR3 is TGTGCCAGCAGGATGGGACAGGGGGCCAATGAGCAGTTCTTC.

This chain connects TRBV11-1 to TRBJ2-7; possibly TRBD1 or TRBD2 for D (7 bases each). Germline loops: CDR1 SGHAT, CDR2 FQDESV (reference sequence). V gave up 4 bases and J gave up 2 bases, with 27 bases separating them. This CDR3 comprises 19 residues. The CDR3 DNA reads TGTGCCAGCAGCTCGTTAGGACAGGCCAGACTAGCCGTTGCCTACGAGCAGTACTTC. Translating it yields CASSSLGQARLAVAYEQYF.

Many counts were recorded for this clonotype. V is TRBV12-3 or TRBV12-4 and J is TRBJ2-1, with D maybe TRBD2 (5 bases). The CDR3 spans 15 residues. The V gene lost 7 bases and the J gene lost 1 base, with 14 bases spanning the gap. CDR3 sequence reads: CASTPDSSSYNEQFF. In DNA, the CDR3 is TGTGCCAGCACCCCGGACTCTTCTTCCTACAATGAGCAGTTCTTC.

This clonotype showed up many times. J is TRBJ2-1 and V is TRBV20-1; a weak D match, TRBD1 (5 bases). V lost 6 bases and J lost 6, with 18 bases in between. The CDR3 spans 14 residues. The germline V gene encodes CDR1 DFQATT and CDR2 SNEGSKA (reference sequence). The CDR3 region is CSAPVGHIRNEQFF. The DNA of the CDR3 is TGCAGTGCACCGGTGGGGCACATTCGCAATGAGCAGTTCTTC.

This chain connects TRBV5-6 to TRBJ1-5, with D hard to call. This CDR3 contains 15 residues. V lost 0 bases and J 0 bases, leaving 7 bases between the germline ends. In germline, CDR1 is SGHDT, CDR2 YYEEEE. Here the CDR3 reads CASSLGGFSNQPQHF. CDR3 nucleotide sequence: TGTGCCAGCAGCTTGGGGGGTTTTAGCAATCAGCCCCAGCATTTT.

This clonotype was observed a handful of times. V is TRBV29-1 and J is TRBJ2-2, with 7 bases that match TRBD1. Germline trimming cut 0 bases from V and 1 base from J; bases unmatched to any gene: 5. The length of the CDR3 is 16 residues. Per the germline V gene, CDR1 is SQVTM and CDR2 is ANQGSEA. The CDR3 DNA sequence: TGCAGCGTTGAAGATCGTAACAGGGGGAACACCGGGGAGCTGTTTTTT. Translated, it gives CSVEDRNRGNTGELFF.

This clonotype was seen at least ten times. The chain employs TRBV20-1 and TRBJ2-7, with 8 bases identical to TRBD2. Trimming removed 2 bases from V and 2 bases from J; junction bases left unmatched: 8. Per the germline V gene, CDR1 is DFQATT and CDR2 is SNEGSKA (reference sequence). The CDR3 covers 15 residues. In nucleotides, the CDR3 is TGCAGTGCTAGACCCTCGGCGGGAGGTGCCTACGAGCAGTACTTC. Translation: CSARPSAGGAYEQYF.

This clonotype was counted ten times or more. The rearrangement joins TRBV12-3 or TRBV12-4 to TRBJ1-6; D perhaps matches TRBD1 (6 bases). CDR3 length equals 15 residues. V was trimmed by 7 bases and J by 7 bases, leaving 17 bases between them. This chain's CDR3 is CASTINRASNSPLHF. The DNA of the CDR3 is TGTGCCAGCACCATAAACAGGGCCTCGAATTCACCCCTCCACTTT.